These 8 T cell receptor beta chains share one sample of origin, sequenced in a study of blood T cell repertoires in COVID-19. Assay: immunoSEQ multiplex PCR; the TCRdb copy retains only in-frame clones and omits some. The sample records roughly 250,000 clones, roughly 84% being singletons. Source material: peripheral blood. The receptors shown here come from a woman aged 40 to 49 with active or convalescent COVID-19.

The chain employs TRBV30 and TRBJ1-2; a possible D gene is TRBD1 (6 bases). The length of the CDR3 is 14 residues. Germline V gene data show CDR1 as GTSNPN and CDR2 as SVGIG (reference sequence). V was clipped by 2 bases and J by 4 bases, with 14 bases between them. CDR3: CAWSSGDIFYGYTF. Here the CDR3 DNA reads TGTGCCTGGAGTAGTGGGGACATTTTCTATGGCTACACCTTC.

This clone was seen at least ten times. Other nucleotide sequences from this sample produce the same CDR3. The chain links TRBV7-9 to TRBJ1-2; D is unclear. The CDR3 extends over 14 amino acids. CDR1 is SEHNR, CDR2 FQNEAQ, per germline (reference sequence). The V end lost 5 bases, the J end lost 2 bases, and 12 bases lay between the germline ends. The CDR3 region is CASSPGGGNYGYTF. DNA for the CDR3: TGTGCCAGCAGCCCTGGCGGAGGGAACTATGGCTACACCTTC. Full variable domain (rest looked up from reference TRBV7-9 and TRBJ1-2): DTGVSQNPRHKITKRGQNVTFRCDPISEHNRLYWYRQTLGQGPEFLTYFQNEAQLEKSRLLSDRFSAERPKGSFSTLEIQRTEQGDSAMYLCASSPGGGNYGYTFGSGTRLTVV.

This clone showed up just once. The V gene is TRBV4-1, the J gene TRBJ1-5; no definite D call. Trimming stripped 2 bases from V and 7 bases from J, with 12 bases between. This CDR3 region has 14 residues. Germline V lookup: CDR1 MGHRA, CDR2 YSYEKL. For the CDR3, the DNA is TGCGCCAGCAGCCAAACTTCGGGTCCCCAGCCCCAGCATTTT. Amino acids: CASSQTSGPQPQHF.

The chain uses TRBV5-1 and TRBJ2-1; D uncertain. The germline V gene encodes CDR1 SGHRS and CDR2 YFSETQ. V gave up 4 bases and J gave up 9 bases, with 17 bases separating them. The CDR3 sequence is 14 residues long. CDR3 sequence (DNA): TGCGCCAGCAGCCTTGCCCAGGCCCATAGTGAGCAGTTCTTC. Encoded protein: CASSLAQAHSEQFF.

The chain recombines TRBV4-2 with TRBJ2-4; D is possibly TRBD1 (5 bases). Germline V lookup: CDR1 LGHNA, CDR2 YNFKEQ. V gave up 1 base and J gave up 0 bases, with 10 bases separating them. The CDR3 has 16 residues. This CDR3 reads CASSQVGLVAKNIQYF. CDR3 nucleotide sequence: TGTGCCAGCAGCCAAGTGGGGCTTGTAGCCAAAAACATTCAGTACTTC.

The V gene is TRBV6-5, the J gene TRBJ1-1; the match to TRBD1 covers 9 bases. V shed 5 bases and J 3 bases; nucleotides not matched to a gene: 7. Germline-derived CDR1 and CDR2 are MNHEY and SVGAGI. This CDR3 region has 15 residues. CDR3 sequence (DNA): TGTGCCAGCAGTCCCGGGACAGGGATAGACACTGAAGCTTTCTTT. Amino acids: CASSPGTGIDTEAFF.

This rearrangement joins TRBV12-3 or TRBV12-4 to TRBJ1-2, with a possible D match to TRBD1 (5 bases). The CDR3 totals 13 residues. Trimming pared 5 bases from V and 8 bases from J, leaving 15 bases between. Written as DNA, the CDR3 is TGTGCCAGCAGTGGATATTTGGGGCGCGGCTACACCTTC. It translates to CASSGYLGRGYTF.

This clone was detected only a few times. This chain links TRBV5-1 with TRBJ2-2, with 9 positions matching TRBD1. This CDR3 has 16 amino acids. CDR1 is SGHRS and CDR2 is YFSETQ in the germline V gene. V shed 0 bases and J 5 bases; nucleotides not matched to a gene: 5. The CDR3 DNA reads TGCGCCAGCAGCTTGGCGGGGACAGGGTGGACCGGGGAGCTGTTTTTT. Encoded protein: CASSLAGTGWTGELFF.